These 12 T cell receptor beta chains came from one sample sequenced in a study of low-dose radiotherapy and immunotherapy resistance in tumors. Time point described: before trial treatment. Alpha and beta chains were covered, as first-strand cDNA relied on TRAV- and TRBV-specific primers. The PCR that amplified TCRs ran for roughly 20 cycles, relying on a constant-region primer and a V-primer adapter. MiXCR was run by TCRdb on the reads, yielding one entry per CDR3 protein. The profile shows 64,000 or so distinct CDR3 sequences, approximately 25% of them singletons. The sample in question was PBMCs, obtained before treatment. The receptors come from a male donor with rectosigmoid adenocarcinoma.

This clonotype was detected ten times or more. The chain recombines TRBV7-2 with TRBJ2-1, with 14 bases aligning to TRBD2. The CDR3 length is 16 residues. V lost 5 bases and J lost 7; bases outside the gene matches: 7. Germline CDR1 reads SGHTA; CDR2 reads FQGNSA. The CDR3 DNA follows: TGTGCCAGCAGCAGGAGGACTAGCGGGGGGATTAATGAGCAGTTCTTC. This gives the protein CASSRRTSGGINEQFF.

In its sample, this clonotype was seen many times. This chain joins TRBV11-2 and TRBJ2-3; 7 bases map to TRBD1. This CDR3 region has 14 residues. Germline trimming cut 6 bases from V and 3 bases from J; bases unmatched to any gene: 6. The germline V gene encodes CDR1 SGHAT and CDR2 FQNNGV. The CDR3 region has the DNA TGTGCCAGCAGTTTTTGGGACAGAACAGATACGCAGTATTTT. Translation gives CASSFWDRTDTQYF.

DNA of the CDR3: TGTGCCAGCAGCTTAACAGGGTCAGGGGGCCAAGAGACCCAGTACTTC. It translates to CASSLTGSGGQETQYF. The V gene is TRBV28, the J gene TRBJ2-5, with 7 bases identical to TRBD1. CDR1 MDHEN and CDR2 SYDVKM come from the germline V gene. The CDR3 extends over 16 amino acids. The ends lost 6 bases at V and 1 base at J; junction bases unmatched: 11.

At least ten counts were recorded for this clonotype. For the CDR3, the DNA is TGTGCCAGCAGCCTCGTGGGAGAGACGGGAAAAGATACGCAGTATTTT. This encodes CASSLVGETGKDTQYF. The J gene is TRBJ2-3, the V gene TRBV7-9, with D possibly being TRBD2 (5 bases). CDR1 is SEHNR and CDR2 is FQNEAQ in the germline V gene (reference sequence). V dropped 5 bases and J dropped 5 bases, with 20 bases sitting between them. The CDR3 spans 16 residues.

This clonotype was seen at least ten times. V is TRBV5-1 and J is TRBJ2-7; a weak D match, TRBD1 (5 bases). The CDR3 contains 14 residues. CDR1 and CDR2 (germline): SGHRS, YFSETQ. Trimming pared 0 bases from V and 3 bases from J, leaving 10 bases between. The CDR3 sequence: CASSLGQGGYEQYF. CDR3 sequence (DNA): TGCGCCAGCAGCTTGGGGCAGGGTGGCTACGAGCAGTACTTC.

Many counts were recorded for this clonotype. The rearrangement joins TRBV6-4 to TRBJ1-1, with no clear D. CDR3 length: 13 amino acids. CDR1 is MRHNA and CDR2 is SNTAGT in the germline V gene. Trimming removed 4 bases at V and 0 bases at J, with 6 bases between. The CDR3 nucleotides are TGTGCCAGCAGTGGACTCATGAACACTGAAGCTTTCTTT. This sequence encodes CASSGLMNTEAFF.

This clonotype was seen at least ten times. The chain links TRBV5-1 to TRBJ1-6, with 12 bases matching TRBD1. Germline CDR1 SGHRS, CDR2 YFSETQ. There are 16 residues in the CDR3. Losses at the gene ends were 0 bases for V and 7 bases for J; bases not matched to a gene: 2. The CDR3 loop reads CASSLGDRGQNSPLHF. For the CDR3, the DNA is TGCGCCAGCAGCTTGGGGGACAGGGGGCAGAATTCACCCCTCCACTTT.

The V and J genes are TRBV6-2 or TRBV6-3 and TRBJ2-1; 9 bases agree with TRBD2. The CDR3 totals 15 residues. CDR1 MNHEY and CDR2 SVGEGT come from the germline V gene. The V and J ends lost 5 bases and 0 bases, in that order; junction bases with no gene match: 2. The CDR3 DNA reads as TGTGCCAGCAGTGAACTAGCGGGCTCCTACAATGAGCAGTTCTTC. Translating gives CASSELAGSYNEQFF.

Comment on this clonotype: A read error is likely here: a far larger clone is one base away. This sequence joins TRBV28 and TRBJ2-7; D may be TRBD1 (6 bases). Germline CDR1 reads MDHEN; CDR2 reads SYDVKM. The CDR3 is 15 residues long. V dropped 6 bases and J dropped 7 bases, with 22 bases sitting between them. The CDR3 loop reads CASRAQGSSYNEQYF. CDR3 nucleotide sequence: TGTGCCAGCAGGGCACAGGGCAGCTCCTACAATGAGCAGTACTTC.

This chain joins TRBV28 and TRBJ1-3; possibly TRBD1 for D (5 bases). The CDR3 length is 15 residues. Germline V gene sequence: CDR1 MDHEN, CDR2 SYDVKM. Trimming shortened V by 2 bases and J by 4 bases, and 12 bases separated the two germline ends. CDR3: CASSLLQGRGNTIYF. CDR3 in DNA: TGTGCCAGCAGTTTACTGCAGGGTAGGGGAAACACCATATATTTT.

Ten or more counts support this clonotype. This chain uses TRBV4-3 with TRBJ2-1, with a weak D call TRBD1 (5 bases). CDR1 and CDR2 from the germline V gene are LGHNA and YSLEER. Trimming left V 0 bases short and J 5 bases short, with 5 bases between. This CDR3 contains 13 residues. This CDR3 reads CASSQDRDNEQFF. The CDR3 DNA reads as TGCGCCAGCAGCCAAGACAGGGACAATGAGCAGTTCTTC.

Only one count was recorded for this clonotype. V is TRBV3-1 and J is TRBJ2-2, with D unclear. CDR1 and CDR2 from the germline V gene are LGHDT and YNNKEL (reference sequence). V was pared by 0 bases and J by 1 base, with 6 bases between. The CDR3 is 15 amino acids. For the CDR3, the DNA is TGTGCCAGCAGCCAAGAATTTAAGAACACCGGGGAGCTGTTTTTT. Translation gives CASSQEFKNTGELFF.